The 29 T cell receptor beta chains listed next were all sequenced from one sample in a study of blood T cell repertoires in COVID-19. Sequencing was performed with immunoSEQ multiplex PCR; in TCRdb, only in-frame clones are kept and a portion is missing. Of about 140,000 clones in the sample, around 84% were seen once. The sequenced material came from peripheral blood. The receptors were gathered from a woman in her fifties or sixties with acute or convalescent COVID-19.

This clone was picked up a small number of times. The rearrangement joins TRBV28 to TRBJ2-7; 7 bases agree with TRBD1. Germline-derived CDR1 and CDR2 are MDHEN and SYDVKM. Trimming removed 4 bases from V and 4 bases from J; junction bases left unmatched: 4. The CDR3 runs to 13 residues. In nucleotides, the CDR3 is TGTGCCAGCAGTTCGGGACAGCTTTACGAGCAGTACTTC. Its translation: CASSSGQLYEQYF.

About this clone itself: One end of the junction fails to match germline, which may point to a read error. This chain links TRBV7-7 with TRBJ2-1; 13 bases fit TRBD2. Germline V CDR1 and CDR2: SSHAT, FNYEAQ (reference sequence). The CDR3 has 16 amino acids. Here the CDR3 DNA reads TGTGCTAGCAGTTACGGACTAGCGGGGGACTACAATGAGCAGTTCTTC. As protein: CASSYGLAGDYNEQFF. The complete variable domain, with remaining parts taken from reference TRBV7-7 and TRBJ2-1, reads GAGVSQSPRYKVTKRGQDVTLRCDPISSHATLYWYQQALGQGPEFLTYFNYEAQPDKSGLPSDRFSAERPEGSISTLTIQRTEQRDSAMYRCASSYGLAGDYNEQFFGPGTRLTVL.

This chain uses TRBV4-1 with TRBJ1-4, with TRBD1 identical over 8 bases. CDR3 length: 17 amino acids. The germline gives CDR1 MGHRA, CDR2 YSYEKL. The trim removed 0 bases at V and 4 bases at J, leaving 7 bases unmatched. The CDR3 region is CASSQDFRQGNNEKLFF. CDR3 nucleotide sequence: TGCGCCAGCAGCCAAGATTTTCGACAGGGGAATAATGAAAAACTGTTTTTT.

The rearrangement uses TRBV5-4 and TRBJ2-3, with a tentative D call TRBD1 (6 bases). Trimming shortened V by 4 bases and J by 3 bases, and 15 bases separated the two germline ends. The CDR3 sequence is 15 residues long. CDR1 is SGHNT and CDR2 is YYREEE in the germline V gene (reference sequence). The CDR3 DNA is TGTGCCAGCAGCCCTACAGGGTGGGGGACAGATACGCAGTATTTT. Translated, it gives CASSPTGWGTDTQYF.

The gene calls are TRBV10-1 and TRBJ2-2; 9 nucleotides line up with TRBD1. V shed 6 bases, J shed 6 bases, and the junction held 5 bases outside the gene matches. CDR1 and CDR2 (germline): WNHNN, SYGVQD (reference sequence). The CDR3 runs 14 residues. Here the CDR3 reads CASRGQGSAGELFF. CDR3 DNA: TGCGCCAGCAGAGGACAGGGGTCGGCCGGGGAGCTGTTTTTT.

This clone is a singleton in its sample. This chain uses TRBV5-5 with TRBJ2-7, with 7 bases that match TRBD1. The ends lost 3 bases at V and 0 bases at J; junction bases unmatched: 6. CDR3 length: 15 amino acids. Germline-derived CDR1 and CDR2 are SGHKS and YYEKEE (reference sequence). The chain's CDR3 is CASSSTDRASYEQYF. The CDR3 DNA follows: TGTGCCAGCAGCTCCACCGACAGGGCCTCCTACGAGCAGTACTTC.

This clone has only one observation. J is TRBJ1-5 and V is TRBV7-9; maybe TRBD1 (5 bases). The CDR3 is made up of 13 amino acids. Germline values: CDR1 SEHNR, CDR2 FQNEAQ (reference sequence). V was pared by 2 bases and J by 6 bases, with 8 bases between. DNA for the CDR3: TGTGCCAGCAGCTTAATAACAGGTCAGCCCCAGCATTTT. It encodes CASSLITGQPQHF. The variable domain in full, completed from reference TRBV7-9 and TRBJ1-5, reads DTGVSQNPRHKITKRGQNVTFRCDPISEHNRLYWYRQTLGQGPEFLTYFQNEAQLEKSRLLSDRFSAERPKGSFSTLEIQRTEQGDSAMYLCASSLITGQPQHFGDGTRLSIL.

The genes are TRBV28 and TRBJ1-5; D remains ambiguous. V lost 5 bases, J lost 7 bases, and 9 bases lay in between. CDR3 length: 12 amino acids. Germline V gene lookup returns CDR1 MDHEN and CDR2 SYDVKM. CDR3 amino acids: CASSTPPQPQHF. The CDR3 nucleotides read TGTGCCAGCAGTACACCTCCGCAGCCCCAGCATTTT.

This chain connects TRBV11-3 to TRBJ1-1; 7 bases line up with TRBD1. The length of the CDR3 is 16 residues. V lost 5 bases to trimming and J lost 0 bases; unmatched junction nucleotides: 9. The germline V gene has CDR1 SGHNT and CDR2 YENEEA. CDR3 region: CASSPSLTGMNTEAFF. The CDR3, as DNA: TGTGCCAGCAGCCCGTCCCTGACAGGGATGAACACTGAAGCTTTCTTT.

The J gene is TRBJ1-2, the V gene TRBV5-4; 8 nucleotides match TRBD1. The CDR3 runs to 16 residues. V lost 3 bases, J lost 3 bases, and 10 bases stayed unmatched. Germline V gene lookup returns CDR1 SGHNT and CDR2 YYREEE (reference sequence). CDR3 in DNA: TGTGCCAGCAGCTCCAGGGGGCGTAGTATGGACTATGGCTACACCTTC. Residues: CASSSRGRSMDYGYTF.

The chain carries TRBV5-1 and TRBJ1-4; 8 nucleotides line up with TRBD1. The CDR3 totals 15 residues. After removal of 0 bases from V and 5 bases from J, the junction contained 3 bases not matched to a gene. In germline, CDR1 is SGHRS, CDR2 YFSETQ. The CDR3 sequence is CASSLGTGQNEKLFF. The CDR3 DNA reads as TGCGCCAGCAGCTTGGGGACAGGGCAAAATGAAAAACTGTTTTTT.

This clone occurred once. The chain joins TRBV11-1 to TRBJ2-7; TRBD1 matches at 7 bases. This CDR3 is built from 12 residues. Germline lookup yields CDR1 SGHAT and CDR2 FQDESV (reference sequence). V shed 10 bases, J shed 5 bases, and the junction held 8 bases outside the gene matches. The CDR3 bases are TGTGCCATCGCCTTCGGGACAGACGAGCAGTACTTC. Its translation: CAIAFGTDEQYF.

The CDR3 reads CASSPWFGPDTQYF. The CDR3 coding sequence is TGTGCCAGCAGTCCCTGGTTTGGCCCAGATACGCAGTATTTT. The V and J genes are TRBV27 and TRBJ2-3; no firm D call. This CDR3 has 14 residues. The germline V gene has CDR1 MNHEY and CDR2 SMNVEV (reference sequence). V gave up 5 bases and J gave up 4 bases, with 13 bases separating them.

V and J are TRBV7-9 and TRBJ2-5, with D tentatively TRBD1 (6 bases). Germline assignment: CDR1 SEHNR and CDR2 FQNEAQ (reference sequence). V was shortened by 7 bases and J by 5 bases, with 17 bases between the two germline ends. The CDR3 runs to 14 residues. In DNA, the CDR3 is TGTGCCAGCACCCGGCAGGGGACCAGGGAGACCCAGTACTTC. Amino acid sequence: CASTRQGTRETQYF.

This chain connects TRBV4-3 to TRBJ2-1, with a tentative D call TRBD2 (6 bases). The CDR3 is 17 residues long. With 1 base removed from V and 0 bases from J, the gap between germline ends came to 13 bases. Looked up from germline, CDR1 is LGHNA and CDR2 is YSLEER. The CDR3 reads CASSQVRGTRSYNEQFF. The CDR3 DNA follows: TGCGCCAGCAGCCAAGTACGGGGGACCCGCTCCTACAATGAGCAGTTCTTC.

This chain links TRBV7-2 with TRBJ2-7; 10 nucleotides match TRBD2. In germline, CDR1 is SGHTA, CDR2 FQGNSA. The CDR3 length is 16 residues. V was clipped by 1 base and J by 6 bases; unmatched bases: 9. The CDR3 DNA reads TGTGCCAGCAGCTTAGGAACTAGCGGGGTAACTTCCGAGCAGTACTTC. The encoded protein is CASSLGTSGVTSEQYF.

V gene TRBV5-4 combines with J gene TRBJ2-3, with 10 bases identical to TRBD1. Germline V gene lookup returns CDR1 SGHNT and CDR2 YYREEE (reference sequence). This CDR3 is 17 amino acids long. V lost 0 bases and J lost 4; bases outside the gene matches: 8. Here the CDR3 reads CASSLGGGTGASDTQYF. For the CDR3, the DNA is TGTGCCAGCAGCTTGGGCGGGGGGACAGGGGCATCAGATACGCAGTATTTT.

V usage is TRBV25-1 and J usage is TRBJ1-2; 9 nucleotides agree with TRBD1. The germline gives CDR1 MGHDK, CDR2 SYGVNS. The CDR3 has 16 amino acids. With V trimmed by 4 bases and J by 5 bases, 11 bases remained unmatched. The DNA for the CDR3 is TGTGCCAGCAGTGGAACCGGGACAGGGAAGGAATATGGCTACACCTTC. This translates into CASSGTGTGKEYGYTF.

The count of this clone is one. The genes are TRBV19 and TRBJ2-4; TRBD1 matches at 9 bases. Unmatched junction bases numbered 5, after V lost 3 bases and J lost 2 bases. The germline V gene encodes CDR1 LNHDA and CDR2 SQIVND (reference sequence). CDR3 length: 16 amino acids. The CDR3 DNA sequence: TGTGCCAGTAGTATGCCCGGGACAGGGCCCAAAAACATTCAGTACTTC. It is translated as CASSMPGTGPKNIQYF.

This sequence joins TRBV7-2 and TRBJ1-6; D is undetermined. The CDR3 totals 18 residues. V was cut by 5 bases and J by 0 bases, with 17 bases left in between. Germline CDR1 is SGHTA and CDR2 is FQGNSA. The DNA for the CDR3 is TGTGCCAGCAGCCCTGGAGGGCGGGGAAGCTCCTATAATTCACCCCTCCACTTT. Amino acids: CASSPGGRGSSYNSPLHF.

This clone showed up just a few times. V usage is TRBV10-3 and J usage is TRBJ2-6, with 7 bases fitting TRBD1. The trim removed 0 bases at V and 2 bases at J, leaving 4 bases unmatched. This CDR3 is 17 amino acids long. CDR1 and CDR2 from the germline V gene are ENHRY and SYGVKD. The CDR3 DNA sequence: TGTGCCATCAGTGAGTCGCGTCAGGGGGCTGGGGCCAACGTCCTGACTTTC. Protein product: CAISESRQGAGANVLTF.

The sample holds a few counts of this clone. The V gene is TRBV13, the J gene TRBJ2-5, with TRBD2 matching 10 bases. The V gene's germline CDR1 is PRHDT and CDR2 FYEKMQ (reference sequence). V gave up 3 bases and J gave up 4 bases; unmatched junction bases: 5. This CDR3 has 15 amino acids. CDR3 protein: CASSFERGGLETQYF. The CDR3 DNA follows: TGTGCCAGCAGCTTTGAGCGGGGGGGCCTAGAGACCCAGTACTTC.

The chain links TRBV6-5 to TRBJ1-1; no reliable D call. Germline values: CDR1 MNHEY, CDR2 SVGAGI. The CDR3 is 15 amino acids. Between the trimmed V and J ends, which lost 0 bases and 1 base, there was a span of 9 bases. The CDR3, as DNA: TGTGCCAGCAGTTACTCGAGAGGGAGGAACACTGAAGCTTTCTTT. This sequence encodes CASSYSRGRNTEAFF.

Details on this clone: This same CDR3 is encoded by further DNA sequences in the sample. The chain carries TRBV4-3 and TRBJ2-1; no clear D gene. The V gene's germline CDR1 is LGHNA and CDR2 YSLEER. The V end was cut by 0 bases, the J end by 4 bases, with 10 bases between. The CDR3 contains 15 residues. The chain's CDR3 is CASSQDRSSYNEQFF. The CDR3 DNA reads as TGCGCCAGCAGCCAAGATCGGAGTTCTTACAATGAGCAGTTCTTC.

The chain is built from TRBV5-1 and TRBJ2-1; TRBD1 agrees at 9 bases. The V gene's germline CDR1 is SGHRS and CDR2 YFSETQ. After removal of 4 bases from V and 5 bases from J, the junction contained 7 bases not matched to a gene. The CDR3 spans 15 residues. CDR3 bases: TGCGCCAGCAGCCCCAGGACAGGGGCGGACAATGAGCAGTTCTTC. Protein sequence: CASSPRTGADNEQFF.

The rearrangement joins TRBV5-1 to TRBJ2-5, with 11 bases identical to TRBD2. Trimming removed 4 bases from V and 3 bases from J; junction bases left unmatched: 14. CDR1 and CDR2 (germline): SGHRS, YFSETQ. CDR3 size: 18 residues. The CDR3, as DNA: TGCGCCAGCAGCCCCTCACTAGCGGGAGTGGCGGCAAAAGAGACCCAGTACTTC. The encoded protein is CASSPSLAGVAAKETQYF. The complete variable domain, with remaining parts taken from reference TRBV5-1 and TRBJ2-5, reads KAGVTQTPRYLIKTRGQQVTLSCSPISGHRSVSWYQQTPGQGLQFLFEYFSETQRNKGNFPGRFSGRQFSNSRSEMNVSTLELGDSALYLCASSPSLAGVAAKETQYFGPGTRLLVL.

This clone was seen once. This rearrangement joins TRBV27 to TRBJ1-1; D not certain. Looked up from germline, CDR1 is MNHEY and CDR2 is SMNVEV (reference sequence). V was clipped by 2 bases and J by 3 bases, with 7 bases between them. The CDR3 runs 13 residues. The CDR3 coding sequence is TGTGCCAGCAGTTTAGCCCGGGACACTGAAGCTTTCTTT. Residues: CASSLARDTEAFF.

The chain uses TRBV4-1 and TRBJ2-1, with D perhaps TRBD2 (6 bases). V was clipped by 4 bases and J by 0 bases, with 13 bases between them. Germline CDR1 and CDR2: MGHRA and YSYEKL. The length of the CDR3 is 16 residues. The CDR3 loop reads CASSLSAGLSYNEQFF. CDR3 nucleotide sequence: TGCGCCAGCAGCCTTTCGGCGGGACTCTCCTACAATGAGCAGTTCTTC.

V and J are TRBV28 and TRBJ2-1; D possibly corresponds to TRBD1 (5 bases). The V end was cut by 3 bases, the J end by 10 bases, with 7 bases between. This CDR3 spans 11 amino acids. In germline, CDR1 is MDHEN, CDR2 SYDVKM. The DNA for the CDR3 is TGTGCCAGCAGTTTCCAGGGCGAGCAGTTCTTC. As protein: CASSFQGEQFF.